These 24 T cell receptor beta chains originate from one sample sequenced in a study of T cell changes during pregnancy in multiple sclerosis. TCRdb's copy holds only in-frame clones and misses some; the assay was immunoSEQ multiplex PCR. Among 40,000 to 45,000 clones, 75% to 95% were seen once, and the ten largest hold about 0.5%. This specimen consisted of CD4+ T cells from peripheral blood mononuclear cells, obtained in the second trimester of pregnancy. These TCRs come from a female donor in good health, enrolled as a control in a pregnancy study.

The V call is TRBV7-9, the J call TRBJ2-5, with 9 bases lining up with TRBD2. Germline V gene sequence: CDR1 SEHNR, CDR2 FQNEAQ (reference sequence). The CDR3 is made up of 14 amino acids. Trimming took 5 bases from V and 5 from J; bases not matched to a gene: 6. The CDR3 loop is CASSGGGAWETQYF. DNA of the CDR3: TGTGCCAGCAGCGGCGGGGGGGCCTGGGAGACCCAGTACTTC.

The V and J genes are TRBV9 and TRBJ1-5, with no clear D. This CDR3 spans 15 amino acids. The V gene's germline CDR1 is SGDLS and CDR2 YYNGEE. Trimming shortened V by 2 bases and J by 9 bases, and 18 bases separated the two germline ends. In nucleotides, the CDR3 is TGTGCCAGCAGCGTCGGGATTCCCGGGGTTGGGCCCCAGCATTTT. This gives the protein CASSVGIPGVGPQHF.

The chain carries TRBV18 and TRBJ2-1, with unresolved D. The CDR3 runs to 15 residues. CDR1 is KGHSH and CDR2 is LQKENI in the germline V gene. V lost 3 bases to trimming and J lost 0 bases, with 9 bases between them. Here the CDR3 DNA reads TGTGCCAGCTCACCTTACTTGAGCTCCTACAATGAGCAGTTCTTC. This gives the protein CASSPYLSSYNEQFF.

The chain combines TRBV19 with TRBJ2-5, with 9 positions matching TRBD2. The CDR3 has 16 residues. The V segment lost 5 bases and the J segment 1 base; nucleotides outside the gene matches: 8. CDR1 and CDR2 from the germline V gene are LNHDA and SQIVND (reference sequence). CDR3 region: CASSPPQRGAQETQYF. The CDR3 coding sequence is TGTGCCAGTAGTCCCCCCCAGCGGGGGGCCCAAGAGACCCAGTACTTC.

The V gene is TRBV21-1, the J gene TRBJ2-7; the table's D gene call, TRBD2, was not cross checked with the DNA. TRBV21-1 corresponds to a pseudogene. This CDR3 is 11 amino acids long. The CDR3 spells CASRYSYEQYF. CDR3 DNA sequence: TGTGCCAGCAGGTATTCCTACGAGCAGTACTTC.

The V gene is TRBV6-1, the J gene TRBJ1-2, with TRBD1 identical over 9 bases. Germline V lookup: CDR1 MNHNS, CDR2 SASEGT. Trimming removed 1 base from V and 4 bases from J; junction bases left unmatched: 7. The CDR3 totals 16 residues. In DNA form, the CDR3 reads TGTGCCAGCAGTGAAGGGGGACAGGGCCGCCTCTATGGCTACACCTTC. Protein: CASSEGGQGRLYGYTF.

The genes are TRBV12-5 and TRBJ2-2; D is ambiguous. The CDR3 loop spans 13 amino acids. The germline V gene encodes CDR1 LGHNT and CDR2 FRNRAP. V lost 8 bases and J 0 bases, leaving 7 bases between the germline ends. The CDR3 loop reads CASSGPNTGELFF. The DNA of the CDR3 is TGTGCTAGTTCTGGCCCGAACACCGGGGAGCTGTTTTTT.

The rearrangement uses TRBV18 and TRBJ1-4; D ambiguous. Germline lookup yields CDR1 KGHSH and CDR2 LQKENI. Trimming cost V 3 bases and J 7 bases, with 12 bases left between them. The CDR3 loop spans 14 amino acids. The CDR3 DNA is TGTGCCAGCTCACCGGCGGGGAATGGTGAAAAACTGTTTTTT. Its protein is CASSPAGNGEKLFF.

This chain links TRBV6-4 with TRBJ1-1; tentative D call: TRBD1 (5 bases). Trimming took 7 bases from V and 4 from J, leaving 19 bases between them. This CDR3 contains 15 residues. Germline V gene data show CDR1 as MRHNA and CDR2 as SNTAGT. The DNA for the CDR3 is TGTGCCAGCACCCTCGGGGGGGTGGGGATCACTGAAGCTTTCTTT. It translates to CASTLGGVGITEAFF.

This sequence joins TRBV7-2 and TRBJ1-2; 9 bases are shared with TRBD1. V dropped 0 bases and J dropped 1; count of bases not matched to a gene: 3. The length of the CDR3 is 16 residues. Germline V CDR1 and CDR2: SGHTA, FQGNSA. The CDR3 DNA sequence: TGTGCCAGCAGCTTAGCCGGACAGGGGCTTAACTATGGCTACACCTTC. Protein product: CASSLAGQGLNYGYTF.

This CDR3 reads CASSLLRGNTIYF. The CDR3 DNA reads as TGTGCCAGCAGCTTACTCAGGGGAAACACCATATATTTT. The chain carries TRBV7-2 and TRBJ1-3; no reliable D call. V was shortened by 2 bases and J by 4 bases, with 6 bases between the two germline ends. CDR3 length: 13 amino acids. The germline V gene has CDR1 SGHTA and CDR2 FQGNSA.

V is TRBV4-2 and J is TRBJ2-3; possible D gene TRBD1, 5 bases. With 4 bases removed from V and 4 bases from J, the gap between germline ends came to 9 bases. The CDR3 has 13 residues. CDR1 and CDR2 from the germline V gene are LGHNA and YNFKEQ. The CDR3 loop is CASSPGQSDTQYF. CDR3 nucleotide sequence: TGTGCCAGCAGCCCCGGACAATCAGATACGCAGTATTTT.

The chain recombines TRBV6-5 with TRBJ1-6; unclear D gene. Germline assignment: CDR1 MNHEY and CDR2 SVGAGI. V lost 0 bases and J 12 bases, leaving 12 bases between the germline ends. The CDR3 consists of 14 residues. CDR3 DNA: TGTGCCAGCAGTTACTCTTTGGGCCGACAACCCCTCCACTTT. Encoded protein: CASSYSLGRQPLHF.

V and J are TRBV7-9 and TRBJ2-1; no reliable D call. Per germline, CDR1 SEHNR and CDR2 FQNEAQ (reference sequence). The V end lost 3 bases, the J end lost 7 bases, and 7 bases lay between the germline ends. This CDR3 region has 12 residues. As DNA, the CDR3 is TGTGCCAGCAGCTTCCTCGGGAATGAGCAGTTCTTC. This sequence encodes CASSFLGNEQFF.

The J gene is TRBJ2-6, the V gene TRBV28, with D possibly TRBD1 on 5 matching bases. The CDR3 extends over 14 amino acids. Trimming shortened V by 7 bases and J by 4 bases, and 11 bases separated the two germline ends. Germline-derived CDR1 and CDR2 are MDHEN and SYDVKM. CDR3 sequence: CASTGYEGANVLTF. The CDR3 DNA reads as TGTGCCAGCACAGGGTATGAGGGGGCCAACGTCCTGACTTTC.

The V call is TRBV19, the J call TRBJ2-3; 7 bases match TRBD1. V was pared by 5 bases and J by 0 bases, with 2 bases of the junction left unmatched. This CDR3 contains 14 residues. CDR1 and CDR2 from the germline V gene are LNHDA and SQIVND (reference sequence). CDR3 sequence (DNA): TGTGCCAGTAGTCGGGACAGCAGCACAGATACGCAGTATTTT. This gives the protein CASSRDSSTDTQYF.

V gene TRBV7-3 combines with J gene TRBJ2-2, with no clear D. V lost 2 bases and J 6 bases, leaving 7 bases between the germline ends. CDR1 SGHTA and CDR2 FQGTGA come from the germline V gene. This CDR3 has 13 amino acids. The CDR3 DNA reads as TGTGCCAGCAGCTTATCTAGTGCCGGGGAGCTGTTTTTT. Protein product: CASSLSSAGELFF.

The chain combines TRBV4-2 with TRBJ2-7; a possible D gene is TRBD2 (5 bases). V gave up 1 base and J gave up 4 bases, with 14 bases separating them. The CDR3 is 15 residues long. Germline values: CDR1 LGHNA, CDR2 YNFKEQ. CDR3 residues: CASSQVTGIQYEQYF. In nucleotides, the CDR3 is TGTGCCAGCAGCCAAGTAACCGGGATACAATACGAGCAGTACTTC.

This clone has just one count. The rearrangement joins TRBV5-1 to TRBJ2-1, with D perhaps matching TRBD1 (6 bases). This CDR3 comprises 13 residues. V lost 4 bases and J 10 bases, leaving 15 bases between the germline ends. Per the germline V gene, CDR1 is SGHRS and CDR2 is YFSETQ. The CDR3 spells CASSPPSQGEQFF. CDR3 bases: TGCGCCAGCAGCCCACCCTCACAGGGAGAGCAGTTCTTC.

V usage is TRBV27 and J usage is TRBJ1-5, with TRBD1 matching over 8 bases. Germline loops: CDR1 MNHEY, CDR2 SMNVEV (reference sequence). This CDR3 has 17 residues. The V segment lost 2 bases and the J segment 1 base; nucleotides outside the gene matches: 7. CDR3 DNA sequence: TGTGCCAGCAGTTTAGCGGCGACAGGGGTCAGCAATCAGCCCCAGCATTTT. Its translation: CASSLAATGVSNQPQHF.

The rearrangement joins TRBV15 to TRBJ2-5; perhaps TRBD2 as D (7 bases). V shed 5 bases and J shed 5 bases, with 21 bases lying between them. This CDR3 has 16 residues. CDR1 and CDR2 (germline): LNHNV, YYDKDF (reference sequence). The CDR3 DNA follows: TGTGCCACCAGCGATGGGGGCCAGCGGGGCACTGAGACCCAGTACTTC. It specifies CATSDGGQRGTETQYF.

The chain employs TRBV9 and TRBJ2-1; TRBD2 matches at 8 bases. Trimming took 3 bases from V and 4 from J; bases not matched to a gene: 6. Germline-derived CDR1 and CDR2 are SGDLS and YYNGEE. This CDR3 is built from 15 residues. In DNA, the CDR3 is TGTGCCAGCAGCGGGAGCGGGAGCAGGTACAATGAGCAGTTCTTC. Translated, it gives CASSGSGSRYNEQFF.

This clone was detected once. The rearrangement links TRBV2 to TRBJ2-7; D not certain. The V gene lost 4 bases and the J gene lost 6 bases, with 7 bases spanning the gap. From germline, CDR1 is SNHLY and CDR2 FYNNEI. CDR3 length equals 11 residues. The DNA for the CDR3 is TGTGCCAGCAGTGGAAGGAGCGAGCAGTACTTC. Protein product: CASSGRSEQYF. The whole variable domain, remainder taken from reference TRBV2 and TRBJ2-7, is EPEVTQTPSHQVTQMGQEVILRCVPISNHLYFYWYRQILGQKVEFLVSFYNNEISEKSEIFDDQFSVERPDGSNFTLKIRSTKLEDSAMYFCASSGRSEQYFGPGTRLTVT.

The chain links TRBV6-1 to TRBJ2-3; no clear D. The length of the CDR3 is 12 residues. Germline V gene lookup returns CDR1 MNHNS and CDR2 SASEGT. Trimming pared 6 bases from V and 9 bases from J, leaving 13 bases between. CDR3 sequence (DNA): TGTGCCAGCAGCCTCCTGGAGCGAACGCAGTATTTT. This codes for CASSLLERTQYF.